This record concerns one T cell receptor beta chain sequence. What it binds is not known. This sample was taken from a study of T cells in localized non-small cell lung cancer. Study-level points and caveats: Among blood samples, higher T cell density accompanied longer overall survival. Because sequencing included only one region (of the tumor), heterogeneity remains possible. Across samples, adjacent lung featured a median roughly 50 of the top 100 tumor clones. Adjacent uninvolved lung had the highest clonality, suggesting focused antigen responses.

Data came from immunoSEQ multiplex PCR; TCRdb stores just in-frame clones and leaves some out. The table shows 55,000 to 65,000 clones, with 70% to 90% occurring only once. The CDR3 spans 15 residues. Germline loops: CDR1 MGHRA, CDR2 YSYEKL. V lost 5 bases and J 0 bases, leaving 13 bases between the germline ends. This chain connects TRBV4-1 to TRBJ1-2; tentative D call: TRBD1 (6 bases). This receptor was obtained from a man aged 35 to 69 with stage I squamous cell lung carcinoma. Sequenced material: peripheral blood, taken before any cancer treatment. CDR3 nucleotides: TGCGCCAGCAGCGGACGGGGGCAGTCTAACTATGGCTACACCTTC. Protein product: CASSGRGQSNYGYTF.